This entry features one T cell receptor (beta chain) sequence. V lost 5 bases and J lost 3; bases outside the gene matches: 9. The V gene's germline CDR1 is KGHSH and CDR2 LQKENI. The CDR3 has 17 amino acids. The data derive from a study of blood T cell repertoires in COVID-19. Study context: The study drew acute and convalescent COVID-19 samples from the United States, Italy and Spain. Nucleic acid was either cDNA or gDNA, and it came from T cells, B-cell-depleted T cells, or PBMCs.

Methods used by the authors: Amplifying reference gene primers gave estimates of nucleated cell counts. Data came from immunoSEQ multiplex PCR; TCRdb stores just in-frame clones and leaves some out. V, J and clone size derive from that table, while D and trimming were established from the DNA sequence. This sample carries 73,000 or so clones, about 91% of them seen once, and the ten largest clones take about an eighth. Sequencing was carried out using peripheral blood. The chain employs TRBV18 and TRBJ2-3; 12 positions agree with TRBD2. The TCR sequence derives from a human donor with active COVID-19. The donor label of this sample is uncertain. CDR3 region: CASSSTSSGRETDTQYF. DNA of the CDR3: TGTGCCAGCTCATCTACGTCTAGCGGGAGGGAGACAGATACGCAGTATTTT.